The 3 T cell receptor beta chains below were found in one sample sequenced in a study of blood T cell repertoires in COVID-19. Clones were read by immunoSEQ multiplex PCR, and TCRdb kept only the in-frame ones, dropping some. The top ten hold roughly 1.9% of the sample, which has 350,000 to 400,000 clones, about 89% seen once. Input material: PBMCs or T cells enriched from blood (not recorded which). Source of these receptors: a man in his forties in a cohort exposed to, infected with or recovered from COVID-19 (not recorded which).

The V and J genes are TRBV27 and TRBJ1-2; 9 nucleotides match TRBD1. CDR3 length equals 14 residues. The ends lost 3 bases at V and 3 bases at J; junction bases unmatched: 2. Germline CDR1 and CDR2: MNHEY and SMNVEV (reference sequence). CDR3 sequence reads: CASSLGQGYYGYTF. The DNA for the CDR3 is TGTGCCAGCAGTTTGGGACAGGGTTACTATGGCTACACCTTC.

This chain joins TRBV3-1 (or the pseudogene TRBV3-2) and TRBJ2-6; 9 bases align to TRBD1. V was pared by 2 bases and J by 0 bases, with 5 bases of the junction left unmatched. CDR3 length: 18 amino acids. CDR1 is LGHDT and CDR2 is YNNKEL in the germline V gene (reference sequence). The CDR3 spells CASSQTTGGGSGANVLTF. CDR3 coding DNA: TGTGCCAGCAGCCAAACGACAGGGGGAGGCTCTGGGGCCAACGTCCTGACTTTC.

The chain links TRBV28 to TRBJ1-5; D possibly corresponds to TRBD1 (5 bases). Trimming removed 2 bases at V and 2 bases at J, with 16 bases between. This CDR3 is 17 amino acids long. Germline V gene sequence: CDR1 MDHEN, CDR2 SYDVKM. CDR3 loop: CASSLLPGRNGNQPQHF. The CDR3 DNA follows: TGTGCCAGCAGTTTACTTCCAGGGCGGAACGGCAATCAGCCCCAGCATTTT.